This T cell receptor beta chain was profiled in a study of metastatic and nonmetastatic thyroid tumors (dated by TCRdb to 2018 to 2021). For the study in its entirety: For patients with malignant and with benign thyroid disease, the researchers compared repertoires between peripheral blood samples and tumor or nodule tissue samples. Overall results and qualifications from the work: In both blood and tumor samples, TCR beta diversity was reported to be significantly higher in malignant tumors than in benign nodules.

Ends trimmed: V by 8 bases, J by 5 bases; bases unmatched to a gene: 11. The germline V gene (reference sequence) provides CDR1 SGHAT and CDR2 FQDESV. The CDR3 measures 14 amino acids from cysteine to phenylalanine. Solely the CDR3 DNA is kept, with 42 bases framed from the first base. Receptor libraries were prepared by PCR. TCRdb records Illumina HiSeq 4000 as the sequencer. The TCR beta-chain CDR3 region of each patient was profiled by high-throughput sequencing. Turning to the authors' computational methods: Drawing on CDR3 differences between clinicopathological groups, the researchers built a classifier meant to tell apart patients with distant-metastatic papillary thyroid cancer. The Shannon index was used to assess repertoire diversity, and the Morisita-Horn index was used to assess tumor-blood repertoire similarity. Clones were called with MiXCR by TCRdb after fastp trimmed the public reads at Q25, and only in-frame beta chains were retained. The V and J calls were not made by the authors but by TCRdb's processing. The sample records under 20,000 clones, 30% to 40% of which are singletons. The leading ten clones occupy more than 15% of the sample.

Concerning this clone: No cognate antigen has been identified for it. Base qualities are missing; no much larger clone stands one base away.

No patient had received any treatment before thyroid surgery. The study retrospectively analysed patient clinical samples collected from the early 2010s to the late 2010s using T-cell receptor beta sequencing. The rearranged segments are TRBV11-1 and TRBJ1-1; 7 bases in between match TRBD1. The sequence came from a female donor with papillary thyroid cancer or a benign thyroid nodule (not recorded which). Some clones in this sample may be carry-over from other donors' samples. Sample: tumor tissue. The DNA reads TGTGCCAGCGCTTTGAGTTCCAGGGGGACTGAAGCTTTCTTT. Its protein reads: CASALSSRGTEAFF.